This T cell receptor beta chain originates from a study of T cells in localized non-small cell lung cancer. Study outcomes and limitations: Adjacent lung had a median 57 of the 100 largest tumor clones.

The CDR3 covers 13 residues. Germline V CDR1 and CDR2: SGHNT, YYREEE (reference sequence). Trimming cost V 1 base and J 5 bases, with 9 bases left between them. Method: immunoSEQ multiplex PCR; TCRdb's copy keeps in-frame clones and lacks some. The table records tens of thousands of clones, roughly 84% of them present only once. A remark on this clone: Antigen: not known.

The rearrangement links TRBV5-4 to TRBJ2-5; the D gene is possibly TRBD2 (5 bases). The sample consisted of PBMCs, taken before any cancer treatment. The TCR sequence derives from a man between 40 and 69 years old with stage II lung adenocarcinoma. CDR3 bases: TGTGCCAGCAGCTTGAGGGAGCGGGAGACCCAGTACTTC. Translated, it gives CASSLRERETQYF.